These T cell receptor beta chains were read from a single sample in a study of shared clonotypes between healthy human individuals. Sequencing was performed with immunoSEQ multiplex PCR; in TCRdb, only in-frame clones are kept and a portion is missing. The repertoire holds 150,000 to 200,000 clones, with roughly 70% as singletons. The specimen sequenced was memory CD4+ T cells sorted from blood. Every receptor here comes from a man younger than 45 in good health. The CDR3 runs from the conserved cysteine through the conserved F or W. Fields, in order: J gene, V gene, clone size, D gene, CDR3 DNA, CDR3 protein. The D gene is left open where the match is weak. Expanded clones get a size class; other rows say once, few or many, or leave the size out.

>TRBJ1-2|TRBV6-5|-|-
TGTGCCAGCAGCATGACTGATAACTATGGCTACACCTTC
CASSMTDNYGYTF
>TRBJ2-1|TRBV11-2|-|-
TGTGCCAGCCCGAACGTCGTGGACGTAATAACTTTCTACAATGAGCAGTTCTTC
CASPNVVDVITFYNEQFF
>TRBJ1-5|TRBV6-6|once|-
TGTGCCAGCAGCCGGAGGAATCAGCCCCAGCATTTT
CASSRRNQPQHF
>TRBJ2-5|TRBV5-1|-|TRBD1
TGCGCCAGCAGCTTGGAGGACAGGGCAGAGACCCAGTACTTC
CASSLEDRAETQYF
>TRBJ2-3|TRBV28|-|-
TGTGCCAGCGCCTCGGTTGCAAATACGCAGTATTTT
CASASVANTQYF
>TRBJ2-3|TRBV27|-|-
TGTGCCAGCAGTTCGGAGGTTCGGGCAGATACGCAGTATTTT
CASSSEVRADTQYF
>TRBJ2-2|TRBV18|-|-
TGTGCCAGCTCACCAAATTCTGGACTTAACACCGGGGAGCTGTTTTTT
CASSPNSGLNTGELFF
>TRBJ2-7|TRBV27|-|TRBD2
TGTGCCAGCAGTTTATTAGCGGCGGGAGGAGCGCTCGAGCAGTACTTC
CASSLLAAGGALEQYF
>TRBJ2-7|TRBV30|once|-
TGTGCCTGGAGTGTGGTGGCAGGGACCTACGAGCAGTACTTC
CAWSVVAGTYEQYF
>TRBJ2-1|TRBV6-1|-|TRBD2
TGTGCCAGCAGGGTAGCGGGAGGGATAGGGGATGAGCAGTTCTTC
CASRVAGGIGDEQFF
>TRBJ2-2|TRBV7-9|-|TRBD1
TGTGCCAGCAGCCCGCCCATAGGACAGGGGGTCACCGGGGAGCTGTTTTTT
CASSPPIGQGVTGELFF